The 4 T cell receptor beta chains given below trace back to one sample, sequenced in a study of cytomegalovirus exposure and HLA in healthy donors. 60 Vbeta and 13 Jbeta primers were used in PCR. Profiled with immunoSEQ multiplex PCR; TCRdb holds only in-frame clones, not every one. This sample has 110,000 or so clones; approximately 80% occur once, and the top ten carry 1.5%. The sequencing input was PBMCs. These receptors were obtained from a woman aged 18-35 years in good health and CMV-seronegative.

The V and J genes are TRBV2 and TRBJ2-3; tentatively, D is TRBD2 (5 bases). Germline V gene data show CDR1 as SNHLY and CDR2 as FYNNEI. The CDR3 spans 14 residues. V was cut by 2 bases and J by 5 bases, with 11 bases left in between. For the CDR3, the DNA is TGTGCCAGCAGTGAATTGGGAGTAGGAGATACGCAGTATTTT. This codes for CASSELGVGDTQYF. The whole variable domain, remainder taken from reference TRBV2 and TRBJ2-3, is EPEVTQTPSHQVTQMGQEVILRCVPISNHLYFYWYRQILGQKVEFLVSFYNNEISEKSEIFDDQFSVERPDGSNFTLKIRSTKLEDSAMYFCASSELGVGDTQYFGPGTRLTVL.

This clone was recorded only once. The chain couples TRBV7-6 to TRBJ2-1; the match to TRBD2 covers 7 bases. CDR1 and CDR2 from the germline V gene are SGHVS and FNYEAQ. The CDR3 totals 16 residues. V gave up 2 bases and J gave up 6 bases; unmatched junction bases: 10. Written as DNA, the CDR3 is TGTGCCAGCAGCTTACAAGGAGCCCGCGGGGGCAATGAGCAGTTCTTC. Amino acids: CASSLQGARGGNEQFF.

The rearrangement joins TRBV7-9 to TRBJ2-5; 7 bases fit TRBD1. This CDR3 region has 14 residues. Germline loops: CDR1 SEHNR, CDR2 FQNEAQ (reference sequence). With V trimmed by 2 bases and J by 3 bases, 3 bases remained unmatched. DNA for the CDR3: TGTGCCAGCAGCTTACAGGGGGAAAAAGAGACCCAGTACTTC. It codes for CASSLQGEKETQYF.

The chain carries TRBV6-1 and TRBJ2-2; 7 bases match TRBD2. Germline V CDR1 and CDR2: MNHNS, SASEGT. The CDR3 runs to 15 residues. The V gene end was trimmed by 7 bases and the J gene end by 0 bases; junction bases not matched to a gene: 5. The CDR3 nucleotides read TGTGCCAGCATTCGGAGCGGGGCGAACACCGGGGAGCTGTTTTTT. This translates into CASIRSGANTGELFF.